Listed here are 16 T cell receptor beta chains from one sample, sequenced in a study of blood T cells in healthy people across ages (dated by TCRdb to the mid-2010s). The library came from 5' RACE. The run used an Illumina HiSeq 2500. A second PCR of 7 to 11 cycles was run with a J-beta primer mix and a sample-barcoded 5' primer. The public reads were quality trimmed at Q25 with fastp and then assembled into clones with MiXCR by TCRdb, keeping productive beta chains. One record per CDR3 amino acid sequence lists the most common genes and DNA. The sample contains around 700,000 distinct CDR3 sequences, just under 25% of them found a single time. The ten largest make up 9% to 9.5% of the sample. These same data were also listed under a study on T cells of mothers and their children.

Sequencing was performed on blood. These receptors were collected from a boy aged 5 to 17 in good health.

The chain uses TRBV29-1 and TRBJ2-7, with D perhaps given as TRBD1 or TRBD2 (7 bases each). Germline loops: CDR1 SQVTM, CDR2 ANQGSEA. The V gene lost 5 bases and the J gene lost 5 bases, with 19 bases spanning the gap. The CDR3 covers 14 residues. The CDR3 is CSVRLAWTGDEQYF. The CDR3 DNA reads as TGCAGCGTTCGACTAGCCTGGACAGGCGACGAGCAGTACTTC.

The chain links TRBV7-9 to TRBJ2-5; the match to TRBD2 covers 7 bases. Germline V lookup: CDR1 SEHNR, CDR2 FQNEAQ (reference sequence). The CDR3 runs to 14 residues. Losses at the gene ends were 6 bases for V and 1 base for J; bases not matched to a gene: 5. CDR3 in DNA: TGTGCCAGCAGAATTGGGGAGGGCCAAGAGACCCAGTACTTC. Translated, it gives CASRIGEGQETQYF.

This clonotype was observed a handful of times. This rearrangement joins TRBV9 to TRBJ1-1; 11 positions agree with TRBD1. V lost 3 bases, J lost 4 bases, and 5 bases stayed unmatched. The length of the CDR3 is 15 residues. The germline gives CDR1 SGDLS, CDR2 YYNGEE. CDR3 amino acids: CASSGWDRGGTEAFF. The CDR3 DNA follows: TGTGCCAGCAGCGGCTGGGACAGGGGGGGCACTGAAGCTTTCTTT.

This chain links TRBV29-1 with TRBJ1-1; D gene uncertain. The germline CDR1 and CDR2 sequences are SQVTM and ANQGSEA. V lost 0 bases and J 0 bases, leaving 11 bases between the germline ends. The CDR3 is made up of 15 amino acids. CDR3 sequence reads: CSVEDLRVLNTEAFF. CDR3 in DNA: TGCAGCGTTGAAGATCTTAGGGTTTTGAACACTGAAGCTTTCTTT.

The J gene is TRBJ2-3, the V gene TRBV7-6, with 7 bases identical to TRBD2. CDR3 length equals 18 residues. J gave up 2 bases and V 2 bases, and 13 bases lay outside the gene matches. Germline CDR1 reads SGHVS; CDR2 reads FNYEAQ. The CDR3 DNA reads as TGTGCCAGCAGCTTATATCAGCCCCTAGCGGAAACCACAGATACGCAGTATTTT. This gives the protein CASSLYQPLAETTDTQYF.

The rearrangement links TRBV7-6 to TRBJ1-5; 8 bases agree with TRBD1. The CDR3 is 15 amino acids. V shed 4 bases, J shed 7 bases, and the junction held 9 bases outside the gene matches. The germline gives CDR1 SGHVS, CDR2 FNYEAQ. The CDR3 loop is CASSSQDRDVQPQHF. The CDR3 nucleotides are TGTGCCAGCAGCTCTCAGGACAGGGATGTCCAGCCCCAGCATTTT.

Remarks on this clonotype: A read error is likely, as this CDR3 ends without the conserved phenylalanine or tryptophan. This sequence joins TRBV28 and TRBJ2-4; 10 bases match TRBD1. The CDR3 is 13 residues long. The germline V gene has CDR1 MDHEN and CDR2 SYDVKM. Trimming cost V 3 bases and J 7 bases; bases outside gene matches: 0. This CDR3 is CASSLGQGNIQYI. DNA for the CDR3: TGTGCCAGCAGTTTGGGACAGGGGAACATTCAGTACATC.

A few counts support this clonotype. The chain recombines TRBV9 with TRBJ2-5; TRBD1 is a possible D gene (7 bases). Trimming stripped 2 bases from V and 2 bases from J, with 13 bases between. The CDR3 totals 15 residues. Per the germline V gene, CDR1 is SGDLS and CDR2 is YYNGEE. CDR3 sequence (DNA): TGTGCCAGCAGCGTGGGGGGACAGCTGCAAGAGACCCAGTACTTC. Protein: CASSVGGQLQETQYF.

This clonotype has a handful of counts. The V call is TRBV29-1, the J call TRBJ2-7; D possibly corresponds to TRBD1 (5 bases). Germline values: CDR1 SQVTM, CDR2 ANQGSEA. CDR3 length: 12 residues. With 5 bases removed from V and 0 bases from J, the gap between germline ends came to 8 bases. The CDR3 region has the DNA TGCAGCGTTCATGGGGCCTCCTACGAGCAGTACTTC. It encodes CSVHGASYEQYF.

This clonotype was seen only a few times. The chain carries TRBV10-3 and TRBJ2-7; the D gene is possibly TRBD2 (5 bases). Between the trimmed V and J ends, which lost 3 bases and 2 bases, there was a span of 14 bases. This CDR3 region has 15 residues. The germline CDR1 and CDR2 sequences are ENHRY and SYGVKD. CDR3 sequence reads: CAISDPPAEAYEQYF. The DNA of the CDR3 is TGTGCCATCAGTGACCCCCCGGCGGAGGCCTACGAGCAGTACTTC.

On this clonotype itself: With a much larger clone just one base away, this may be a read error. The V gene is TRBV25-1, the J gene TRBJ2-5; 9 bases are a match to TRBD1. The DNA end lines up better with TRBJ2-1; the J call may be wrong. CDR1 is MGHDK and CDR2 is SYGVNS in the germline V gene. The CDR3 spans 15 residues. In DNA, the CDR3 is TGTGCCAGCAGTACCGGGACAGGGCCCTACAATGAGCAGTTCTTC. This gives the protein CASSTGTGPYNEQFF.

This chain joins TRBV29-1 and TRBJ1-2; D unclear. The ends were cut back, 4 bases at V and 3 bases at J, with 6 bases in the middle. The germline gives CDR1 SQVTM, CDR2 ANQGSEA. CDR3 length: 11 residues. DNA for the CDR3: TGCAGCGTTGGACGGGACTATGGCTACACCTTC. Encoded protein: CSVGRDYGYTF.

A few counts support this clonotype. This chain links TRBV29-1 with TRBJ2-1; 8 bases are a match to TRBD1. Germline V gene sequence: CDR1 SQVTM, CDR2 ANQGSEA. CDR3 length: 13 residues. V was pared by 6 bases and J by 8 bases, with 9 bases of the junction left unmatched. The CDR3 here is CSVDTTGGDEQFF. In nucleotides, the CDR3 is TGCAGCGTGGATACAACAGGGGGAGATGAGCAGTTCTTC.

J is TRBJ2-5 and V is TRBV11-3; D not resolved. CDR1 and CDR2 (germline): SGHNT, YENEEA. The germline V and J ends were trimmed by 5 bases and 4 bases, with 8 bases remaining between them. The CDR3 has 12 amino acids. The CDR3 is CASSQALETQYF. CDR3 DNA: TGTGCCAGCAGCCAAGCGTTAGAGACCCAGTACTTC.

This chain connects TRBV28 to TRBJ1-6; 7 bases fit TRBD1. V lost 6 bases, J lost 10 bases, and 6 bases stayed unmatched. Germline V CDR1 and CDR2: MDHEN, SYDVKM. The CDR3 loop spans 13 amino acids. CDR3 bases: TGTGCCAGCAGCGACAGGGTTTGGTCACCCCTCCACTTT. Its protein is CASSDRVWSPLHF.

In this sample, this clonotype turned up a few times. The chain is built from TRBV29-1 and TRBJ1-1; D call uncertain. The V gene lost 3 bases and the J gene lost 4 bases, with 12 bases spanning the gap. CDR1 SQVTM and CDR2 ANQGSEA come from the germline V gene. The length of the CDR3 is 13 residues. The CDR3 loop is CSVERRGFTEAFF. In DNA form, the CDR3 reads TGCAGCGTTGAGCGACGTGGGTTCACTGAAGCTTTCTTT.